Listed below are T cell receptor beta chains from one sample, sequenced in a study of blood T cell repertoires in COVID-19. Using immunoSEQ multiplex PCR, the repertoire was profiled, and TCRdb retains in-frame clones only, with some absent. The table lists about 250,000 clones, more than 85% of them singletons. The specimen sequenced was peripheral blood. The source of these receptors is a man under 40 with acute or convalescent COVID-19. The CDR3 runs from the conserved cysteine through the conserved F or W. The D gene is left open where the match is weak. A clone size is listed for some rows: how often the clone was seen (once, few, many), or a class if it is expanded.

CDR3 length | J gene | D gene | V gene | clone size | CDR3 DNA | CDR3 protein
13 | TRBJ2-7 | . | TRBV13 | once | TGTGCCAGCAGCCTCAGGGGCGCAGGGGAGCAGTACTTC | CASSLRGAGEQYF
13 | TRBJ2-5 | . | TRBV6-5 | . | TGTGCCAGCGACCTAGGGCGGGGAGAGACCCAGTACTTC | CASDLGRGETQYF
14 | TRBJ2-3 | . | TRBV5-8 | . | TGTGCCAGCAGCCTGGACAGTAACACAGATACGCAGTATTTT | CASSLDSNTDTQYF
14 | TRBJ1-1 | . | TRBV30 | few | TGTGCCTGGAGTGTAGGAGACAGCTACACTGAAGCTTTCTTT | CAWSVGDSYTEAFF
15 | TRBJ1-1 | . | TRBV5-1 | . | TGCGCCAGCAGCAGAGATTTAAGACAGAACACTGAAGCTTTCTTT | CASSRDLRQNTEAFF
16 | TRBJ2-5 | TRBD2 | TRBV9 | once | TGTGCCAGCAGCGTAGGACCCCGGGGGGGCGGAGAGACCCAGTACTTC | CASSVGPRGGGETQYF
16 | TRBJ2-2 | TRBD2 | TRBV18 | . | TGTGCCAGCTCACCATTGCCGGGACTAAGCACCGGGGAGCTGTTTTTT | CASSPLPGLSTGELFF
14 | TRBJ1-1 | TRBD1 | TRBV5-6 | . | TGTGCCAGCAGCCTACTGCAGGGGGCGCCGGCCGCTTTCTTT | CASSLLQGAPAAFF
14 | TRBJ2-7 | . | TRBV4-1 | few | TGCGCCAGCAGCCAACCAACTACAGGGCACGAGCAGTACTTC | CASSQPTTGHEQYF
15 | TRBJ2-1 | . | TRBV12-5 | once | TGTGCTAGCGGAGGTGGGGGGGCCAGAGGCAATGAGCAGTTCTTC | CASGGGGARGNEQFF
16 | TRBJ1-6 | TRBD1 | TRBV30 | . | TGTGCCTGGAGTGGAAACAGGGGTTCCTATAATTCACCCCTCCACTTT | CAWSGNRGSYNSPLHF
14 | TRBJ2-2 | TRBD1 | TRBV6-6 | . | TGTGCCAGCAAAAGAACAGGGGGCACCGGGGAGCTGTTTTTT | CASKRTGGTGELFF
12 | TRBJ2-7 | . | TRBV14 | . | TGTGCCAGCAGCCCCACAGGGAAAGAGCAGTACTTC | CASSPTGKEQYF
11 | TRBJ2-1 | . | TRBV21-1 | . | TGTGCCAGCAGCAGAACTCCCCCAAGGTTCTTC | CASSRTPPRFF
12 | TRBJ2-5 | . | TRBV30 | . | TGTGCCCGAGGGATCTCCGGGGAGACCCAGTACTTC | CARGISGETQYF
15 | TRBJ2-1 | TRBD2 | TRBV4-1 | . | TGCGCCAGCAGCCTGGCGGGAGGGCTGGACAATGAGCAGTTCTTC | CASSLAGGLDNEQFF
14 | TRBJ1-6 | . | TRBV28 | . | TGTGCCAGCAGTCCGGGGACATCAGGATCACCCCTCCACTTT | CASSPGTSGSPLHF
12 | TRBJ1-2 | . | TRBV6-4 | . | TGTGCCAGCAGAAGACTGGACTATGGCTACACCTTC | CASRRLDYGYTF
14 | TRBJ2-3 | TRBD2 | TRBV10-1 | . | TGCGCCAGCAGTGGGTCTAGCGGGGGGGATACGCAGTATTTT | CASSGSSGGDTQYF